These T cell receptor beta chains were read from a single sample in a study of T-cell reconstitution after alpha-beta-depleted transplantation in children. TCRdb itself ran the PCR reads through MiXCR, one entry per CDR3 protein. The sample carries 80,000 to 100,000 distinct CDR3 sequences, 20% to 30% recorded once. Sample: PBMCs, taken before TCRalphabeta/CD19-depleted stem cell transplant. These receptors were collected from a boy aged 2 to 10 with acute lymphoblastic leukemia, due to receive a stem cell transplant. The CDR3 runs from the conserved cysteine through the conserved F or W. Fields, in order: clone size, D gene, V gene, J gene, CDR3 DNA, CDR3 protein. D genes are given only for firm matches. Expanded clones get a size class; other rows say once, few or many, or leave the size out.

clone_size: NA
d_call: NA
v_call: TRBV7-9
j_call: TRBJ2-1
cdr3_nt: TGTGCCAGCAGCTTATCCGAGGTTACGTACAATGAGCAGTTCTTC
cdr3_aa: CASSLSEVTYNEQFF

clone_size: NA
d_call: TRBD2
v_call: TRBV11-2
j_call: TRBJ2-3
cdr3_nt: TGTGCCAGCAGCTCGTGGGGGACTAATACAGATACGCAGTATTTT
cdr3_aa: CASSSWGTNTDTQYF

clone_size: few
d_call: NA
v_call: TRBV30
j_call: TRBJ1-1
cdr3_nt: TGTGCCTGGACCCAAGCCTCGAACACTGAAGCTTTCTTT
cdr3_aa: CAWTQASNTEAFF

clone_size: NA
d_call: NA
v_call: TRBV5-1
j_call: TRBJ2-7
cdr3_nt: TGCGCCAGCAGCTTGGCCCCGGGTTCGGACTACGAGCAGTACTTC
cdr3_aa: CASSLAPGSDYEQYF

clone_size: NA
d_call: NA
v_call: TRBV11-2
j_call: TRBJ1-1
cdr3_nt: TGTGCCAGCAGCTTAGCAGGGATGGGTACTGAAGCTTTCTTT
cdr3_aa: CASSLAGMGTEAFF

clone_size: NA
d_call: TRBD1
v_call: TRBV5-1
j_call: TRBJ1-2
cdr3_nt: TGCGCCAGCAGCTTCGGGACAGGGGGCTACACACGCTATGGCTACACCTTC
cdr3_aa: CASSFGTGGYTRYGYTF

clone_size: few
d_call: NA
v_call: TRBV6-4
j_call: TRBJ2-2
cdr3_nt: TGTGCCAGCAGTGACTCGGACACCGGGGAGCTGTTTTTT
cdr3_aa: CASSDSDTGELFF

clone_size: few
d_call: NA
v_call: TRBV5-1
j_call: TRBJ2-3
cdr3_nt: TGCGCCAGCAGCTTGCAGGCAGCTAGCACAGATACGCAGTATTTT
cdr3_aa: CASSLQAASTDTQYF

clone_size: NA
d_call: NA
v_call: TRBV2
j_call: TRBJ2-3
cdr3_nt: TGTGCCAGCAGTGAGCGGACAGCTACGCAGTATTTT
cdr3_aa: CASSERTATQYF

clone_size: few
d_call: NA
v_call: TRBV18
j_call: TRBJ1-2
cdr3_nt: TGTGCCAGCTCACCGGGACTAGCGGAGCATGGCTACACCTTC
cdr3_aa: CASSPGLAEHGYTF

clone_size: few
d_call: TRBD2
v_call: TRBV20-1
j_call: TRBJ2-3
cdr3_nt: TGCAGTGCGCCTCTAGCGGGTGGCACAGATACGCAGTATTTT
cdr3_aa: CSAPLAGGTDTQYF

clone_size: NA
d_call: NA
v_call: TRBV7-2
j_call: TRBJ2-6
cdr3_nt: TGTGCCAGCAGCTTTACGTCAGGGGCCAACGTCCTGACTTTC
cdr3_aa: CASSFTSGANVLTF

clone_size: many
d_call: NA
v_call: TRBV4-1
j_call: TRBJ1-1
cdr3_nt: TGCGCCAGCAGCCAAGATAAGGCTGAAGCTTTCTTT
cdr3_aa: CASSQDKAEAFF

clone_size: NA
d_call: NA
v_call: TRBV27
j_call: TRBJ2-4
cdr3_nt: TGTGCCAGCAGCCTCCTCCCGCCGGGCGGAAACATTCAGTACTTC
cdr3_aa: CASSLLPPGGNIQYF

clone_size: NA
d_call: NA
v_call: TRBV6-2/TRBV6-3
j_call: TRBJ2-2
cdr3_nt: TGTGCCAGCACTAGGGCTGACACCGGGGAGCTGTTTTTT
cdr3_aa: CASTRADTGELFF

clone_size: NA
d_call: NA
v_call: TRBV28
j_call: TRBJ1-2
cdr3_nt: TGTGCCAGCAGCACAGACCGTTATGGCTACACCTTC
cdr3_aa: CASSTDRYGYTF

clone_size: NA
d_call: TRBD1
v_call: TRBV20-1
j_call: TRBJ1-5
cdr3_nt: TGCAGTGCTCCAGGGGGTGATAATCAGCCCCAGCATTTT
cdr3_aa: CSAPGGDNQPQHF